These T cell receptor beta chains were read from a single sample in a study of human T cells and chemical hapten exposure. TCRdb independently ran MiXCR on the RACE reads; one entry per CDR3 protein. The sample gives 95,000 to 130,000 distinct CDR3 sequences, about 12% of which show up once; 1.3% to 1.5% is in the top ten. The sample was whole blood, taken in connection with sensitization to the hapten diphenylcyclopropenone (DPC). The receptors were gathered from a woman aged 50 to 60 with alopecia areata. Some clones in this sample may be carry-over from other donors' samples. CDR3s include the opening cysteine and the closing phenylalanine or tryptophan. The order of the fields is clone size, CDR3 length, J gene, V gene, D gene, CDR3 protein, CDR3 DNA. A D gene is named only where the DNA matches it firmly. The size of a clone is reported for some rows only, either as once, few or many, or as a class for expanded clones.

size: many
length: 16
J: TRBJ2-7
V: TRBV4-2
D: TRBD2
CDR3: CASSRLPGSGSYEQYF
DNA: TGTGCCAGCAGCCGCCTGCCTGGTAGCGGGAGTTACGAGCAGTACTTC

size: many
length: 16
J: TRBJ1-3
V: TRBV18
D: TRBD1
CDR3: CASSPTMGQAKNTIYF
DNA: TGTGCCAGCTCACCAACCATGGGACAGGCAAAAAACACCATATATTTT

size: few
length: 14
J: TRBJ1-2
V: TRBV6-6
D: .
CDR3: CASSPGQGSYGYTF
DNA: TGTGCCAGCAGTCCGGGACAAGGTAGCTATGGCTACACCTTC

size: few
length: 14
J: TRBJ2-4
V: TRBV12-3/TRBV12-4
D: .
CDR3: CASTPTLAKNIQYF
DNA: TGTGCCAGCACCCCGACTTTAGCCAAAAACATTCAGTACTTC

size: many
length: 18
J: TRBJ2-6
V: TRBV7-8
D: TRBD1
CDR3: CASSLTQGARAGANVLTF
DNA: TGTGCCAGCAGCCTAACTCAGGGGGCGCGAGCTGGGGCCAACGTCCTGACTTTC

size: .
length: 16
J: TRBJ2-3
V: TRBV11-2
D: TRBD2
CDR3: CASSLGLAGHTDTQYF
DNA: TGTGCCAGCAGCTTAGGACTAGCGGGGCACACTGATACGCAGTATTTT

size: .
length: 13
J: TRBJ2-3
V: TRBV7-2
D: .
CDR3: CASSTGGTDTQYF
DNA: TGTGCCAGCAGTACGGGAGGCACAGATACGCAGTATTTT

size: many
length: 16
J: TRBJ1-3
V: TRBV10-3
D: .
CDR3: CAISEIGRTSGNTIYF
DNA: TGTGCCATCAGTGAGATCGGTCGTACCTCTGGAAACACCATATATTTT

size: .
length: 15
J: TRBJ2-7
V: TRBV5-5
D: TRBD2
CDR3: CASSLAPGGSYEQYF
DNA: TGTGCCAGCAGCTTGGCTCCGGGGGGTTCCTACGAGCAGTACTTC

size: .
length: 15
J: TRBJ1-1
V: TRBV18
D: .
CDR3: CASSFSGTLITEAFF
DNA: TGTGCCAGCTCATTTTCCGGGACGTTAATCACTGAAGCTTTCTTT

size: many
length: 15
J: TRBJ2-7
V: TRBV18
D: TRBD1
CDR3: CASYSQGQTKNEQYF
DNA: TGTGCCAGCTACTCCCAGGGACAGACTAAAAACGAGCAGTACTTC

size: .
length: 16
J: TRBJ2-3
V: TRBV4-1
D: .
CDR3: CASSGYGGISTDTQYF
DNA: TGCGCCAGCAGCGGGTATGGAGGGATTAGCACAGATACGCAGTATTTT

size: few
length: 14
J: TRBJ2-7
V: TRBV2
D: .
CDR3: CASRKDYQNYEQYF
DNA: TGTGCCAGCAGGAAGGACTATCAAAACTACGAGCAGTACTTC

size: many
length: 13
J: TRBJ2-7
V: TRBV7-2
D: .
CDR3: CASSSRAPYEQYF
DNA: TGTGCCAGCAGCTCTCGGGCCCCCTACGAGCAGTACTTC

size: few
length: 16
J: TRBJ1-3
V: TRBV7-6
D: TRBD1
CDR3: CASSGIAGQRLNTIYF
DNA: TGTGCCAGCAGCGGGATCGCGGGACAGCGATTAAACACCATATATTTT

size: .
length: 15
J: TRBJ1-4
V: TRBV10-2
D: .
CDR3: CASSEGGLANEKLFF
DNA: TGCGCCAGCAGTGAAGGGGGTTTGGCTAATGAAAAACTGTTTTTT

size: few
length: 13
J: TRBJ2-3
V: TRBV29-1
D: .
CDR3: CSVEGASTDTQYF
DNA: TGCAGCGTTGAGGGTGCTAGCACAGATACGCAGTATTTT

size: few
length: 14
J: TRBJ2-3
V: TRBV20-1
D: .
CDR3: CSARDLQGTDTQYF
DNA: TGCAGTGCTAGAGATTTGCAGGGGACAGATACGCAGTATTTT

size: many
length: 15
J: TRBJ2-2
V: TRBV10-3
D: TRBD1
CDR3: CAISYGQDNTGELFF
DNA: TGTGCCATCAGCTATGGACAGGACAACACCGGGGAGCTGTTTTTT

size: .
length: 16
J: TRBJ2-7
V: TRBV28
D: TRBD1
CDR3: CASSLYGDSNLREQYF
DNA: TGTGCCAGCAGTTTATATGGGGACAGCAACCTGCGCGAGCAGTACTTC

size: many
length: 13
J: TRBJ2-3
V: TRBV3-1
D: .
CDR3: CASSQVRGDTQYF
DNA: TGTGCCAGCAGCCAAGTTCGGGGAGATACGCAGTATTTT

size: .
length: 19
J: TRBJ2-1
V: TRBV12-2
D: .
CDR3: CASRLGLLSGSEHNNEQFF
DNA: TGTGCAAGTCGCTTAGGGTTACTAAGCGGGAGCGAACATAACAATGAGCAGTTCTTC

size: .
length: 14
J: TRBJ2-1
V: TRBV6-2/TRBV6-3
D: TRBD2
CDR3: CASSPSGGPREQFF
DNA: TGTGCCAGCAGTCCCAGCGGGGGGCCCCGTGAGCAGTTCTTC

size: .
length: 14
J: TRBJ2-1
V: TRBV11-1
D: .
CDR3: CASSLSDWAREQFF
DNA: TGTGCCAGCAGTCTCTCGGATTGGGCAAGGGAGCAGTTCTTC

size: many
length: 14
J: TRBJ1-2
V: TRBV2
D: TRBD1
CDR3: CASRPQGAAYGYTF
DNA: TGTGCCAGCAGGCCGCAGGGGGCGGCCTATGGCTACACCTTC

size: .
length: 12
J: TRBJ1-6
V: TRBV18
D: .
CDR3: CASSREDSPLHF
DNA: TGTGCCAGCTCACGAGAAGATTCACCCCTCCACTTT

size: .
length: 14
J: TRBJ1-1
V: TRBV6-6
D: .
CDR3: CASQRGGMNTEAFF
DNA: TGTGCCAGCCAAAGAGGGGGGATGAACACTGAAGCTTTCTTT

size: many
length: 14
J: TRBJ1-2
V: TRBV24-1
D: .
CDR3: CATSDAEGPYGYTF
DNA: TGTGCCACCAGTGACGCCGAGGGCCCCTATGGCTACACCTTC

size: .
length: 11
J: TRBJ1-1
V: TRBV29-1
D: .
CDR3: CSMTENTEAFF
DNA: TGCAGCATGACAGAGAACACTGAAGCTTTCTTT

size: many
length: 10
J: TRBJ2-5
V: TRBV29-1
D: .
CDR3: CSVVGETQYF
DNA: TGCAGCGTTGTTGGAGAGACCCAGTACTTC